This section outlines one T cell receptor (beta chain) sequence together with its context. This entry comes from a study of blood T cell repertoires in COVID-19. Study information: Spain, Italy and the United States supplied samples that represented acute and convalescent COVID-19.

The CDR3 is made up of 15 amino acids. With 0 bases clipped from V and 7 bases from J, the junction kept 6 bases outside the gene matches. Germline CDR1 and CDR2: MNHNY and SVGAGI (reference sequence). Per the authors' pipeline: Amplification of reference gene primers provided the estimated nucleated cell counts. Produced via immunoSEQ multiplex PCR; TCRdb's table is partial and in-frame only. V and J calls and clone size come straight from that table; D and trimming were deduced from the DNA. The table lists approximately 210,000 clones, approximately 90% of them singletons. The receptor was isolated from a man between 25 and 39 years old who had recovered from COVID-19. The chain employs TRBV6-6 and TRBJ1-1; 9 bases match TRBD1. Material for sequencing was peripheral blood. The CDR3 region is CASSYSGDRGGEAFF. As DNA, the CDR3 is TGTGCCAGCAGTTACTCGGGTGACAGGGGGGGTGAAGCTTTCTTT.